The clone carrying this T cell receptor beta chain was counted a few times. Its matching antigen is unknown. The data derive from a study of blood T cells in healthy people across ages. A second PCR, run for about 7 to 11 cycles, used a sample-barcoded 5' primer plus a J-beta primer mix. TCRdb independently ran MiXCR on the 5' RACE reads; one entry per CDR3 protein. The data contain over 1.5 million distinct CDR3 sequences, about 50% of them singletons. Points from the study as a whole: Unsorted PBMC input precluded a conclusive naive versus antigen-experienced comparison.

Germline V gives CDR1 MNHEY, CDR2 SVGEGT. Between the trimmed V and J ends, which lost 0 bases and 3 bases, there was a span of 17 bases. The length of the CDR3 is 17 residues. This clonotype was obtained from a middle-aged woman in good health. Source material: blood. V and J are TRBV6-2 or TRBV6-3 and TRBJ2-5; no definite D call. The chain's CDR3 is CASSYSTFARPEETQYF. The CDR3, as DNA: TGTGCCAGCAGTTACTCCACCTTTGCACGGCCAGAAGAGACCCAGTACTTC.